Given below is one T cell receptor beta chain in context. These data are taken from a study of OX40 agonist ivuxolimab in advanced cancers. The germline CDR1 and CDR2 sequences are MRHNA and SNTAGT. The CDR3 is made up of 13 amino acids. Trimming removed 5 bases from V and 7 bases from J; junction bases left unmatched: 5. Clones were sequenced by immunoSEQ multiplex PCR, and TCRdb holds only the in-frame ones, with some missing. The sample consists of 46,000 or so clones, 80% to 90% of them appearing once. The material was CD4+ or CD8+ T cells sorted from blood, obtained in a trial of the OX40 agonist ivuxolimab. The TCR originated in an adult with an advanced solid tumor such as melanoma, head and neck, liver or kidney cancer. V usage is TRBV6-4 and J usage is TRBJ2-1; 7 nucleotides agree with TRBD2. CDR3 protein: CASSWTGGNEQFF. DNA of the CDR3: TGTGCCAGCAGTTGGACGGGGGGAAATGAGCAGTTCTTC.